The 17 T cell receptor beta chains presented below share a single source sample, sequenced in a study of PD-1 blockade in mismatch repair-deficient tumors. Assay: immunoSEQ multiplex PCR; the TCRdb copy retains only in-frame clones and omits some. Among roughly 110,000 clones listed, roughly 80% were seen once. This material consisted of peripheral blood, taken more than 58 weeks after starting pembrolizumab. All receptors derive from an adult with mismatch repair-deficient cancer.

The chain couples TRBV6-1 to TRBJ2-7, with TRBD2 as a possible D gene (6 bases). CDR3 length: 15 amino acids. Germline CDR1 reads MNHNS; CDR2 reads SASEGT. Trimming removed 3 bases from V and 3 bases from J, with 15 bases in between. The DNA for the CDR3 is TGTGCCAGCAGTGATTGGGGGGACGGATACTACGAGCAGTACTTC. Residues: CASSDWGDGYYEQYF.

This chain uses TRBV27 with TRBJ2-3; D may be TRBD2 (5 bases). Germline CDR1 and CDR2: MNHEY and SMNVEV (reference sequence). This CDR3 is 14 amino acids long. Trimming took off 8 bases at V and 5 bases at J, with 17 bases between the two ends. The CDR3 protein is CASGPPTREDTQYF. As DNA, the CDR3 is TGTGCCAGCGGCCCTCCGACCCGGGAAGATACGCAGTATTTT.

In this sample, this clone turned up once. The chain recombines TRBV7-9 with TRBJ2-7; no definite D call. CDR3 length: 13 residues. Germline lookup yields CDR1 SEHNR and CDR2 FQNEAQ (reference sequence). The V gene lost 2 bases and the J gene lost 6 bases, with 11 bases spanning the gap. CDR3 amino acids: CASSLNGVGEQYF. The CDR3 bases are TGTGCCAGCAGCTTAAATGGGGTTGGCGAGCAGTACTTC. The entire variable domain, with the rest obtained from reference TRBV7-9 and TRBJ2-7, is as follows: DTGVSQNPRHKITKRGQNVTFRCDPISEHNRLYWYRQTLGQGPEFLTYFQNEAQLEKSRLLSDRFSAERPKGSFSTLEIQRTEQGDSAMYLCASSLNGVGEQYFGPGTRLTVT.

The chain carries TRBV6-1 and TRBJ1-5, with unresolved D. Germline V lookup: CDR1 MNHNS, CDR2 SASEGT. V was pared by 8 bases and J by 0 bases, with 14 bases between. The CDR3 length is 15 residues. The CDR3 region has the DNA TGTGCCAGCTATGAGGAGGGTTTTAGCAATCAGCCCCAGCATTTT. It translates to CASYEEGFSNQPQHF.

The chain recombines TRBV19 with TRBJ2-2, with D perhaps assigned TRBD1 or TRBD2 (5 bases each). V lost 3 bases and J lost 7, with 9 bases in between. Per the germline V gene, CDR1 is LNHDA and CDR2 is SQIVND (reference sequence). This CDR3 is 13 amino acids long. The CDR3 region has the DNA TGTGCCAGTAGTATTTGGGGGATCGGGGAGCTGTTTTTT. This sequence encodes CASSIWGIGELFF.

This chain joins TRBV30 and TRBJ1-1; no definite D call. Germline loops: CDR1 GTSNPN, CDR2 SVGIG (reference sequence). Trimming shortened V by 3 bases and J by 8 bases, and 10 bases separated the two germline ends. The CDR3 covers 11 residues. CDR3 protein: CAWSPTREAFF. In nucleotides, the CDR3 is TGTGCCTGGAGCCCTACACGGGAAGCTTTCTTT.

The chain uses TRBV9 and TRBJ2-2, with D perhaps given as TRBD1 or TRBD2 (5 bases each). V lost 0 bases and J lost 1, with 7 bases in between. Looked up from germline, CDR1 is SGDLS and CDR2 is YYNGEE. The CDR3 has 15 residues. CDR3 bases: TGTGCCAGCAGCGTAGCGGGGCAGAACACCGGGGAGCTGTTTTTT. Translation: CASSVAGQNTGELFF.

The chain uses TRBV7-9 and TRBJ2-1; D is possibly TRBD2 (6 bases). CDR3 length equals 13 residues. From germline, CDR1 is SEHNR and CDR2 FQNEAQ (reference sequence). The V and J ends lost 11 bases and 1 base respectively, with 12 bases between them. The CDR3: CAAAGRSYNEQFF. CDR3 DNA: TGTGCCGCGGCGGGGCGGTCCTACAATGAGCAGTTCTTC. Together with reference TRBV7-9 and TRBJ2-1, the CDR3 gives the full variable domain: DTGVSQNPRHKITKRGQNVTFRCDPISEHNRLYWYRQTLGQGPEFLTYFQNEAQLEKSRLLSDRFSAERPKGSFSTLEIQRTEQGDSAMYLCAAAGRSYNEQFFGPGTRLTVL.

The chain uses TRBV12-2 and TRBJ2-5; TRBD2 reflects the table's D call only, with no check against the DNA. TRBV12-2 is labeled a pseudogene. This CDR3 region has 18 residues. CDR3 sequence: CASRLGSRCSGSWKTQYF. The DNA of the CDR3 is TGTGCAAGTCGCTTAGGGTCCCGTTGTAGCGGGAGCTGGAAGACCCAGTACTTC.

This chain joins TRBV6-6 and TRBJ1-4; maybe TRBD1 (5 bases). Germline V gene sequence: CDR1 MNHNY, CDR2 SVGAGI (reference sequence). The CDR3 covers 14 residues. V lost 5 bases and J 7 bases, leaving 14 bases between the germline ends. The CDR3 DNA reads TGTGCCAGCAGTCCAGGGAACTTCGGTGAAAAACTGTTTTTT. Translating gives CASSPGNFGEKLFF.

The chain carries TRBV11-2 and TRBJ2-7; TRBD2 aligns across 8 bases. Germline CDR1 reads SGHAT; CDR2 reads FQNNGV. V shed 4 bases and J 2 bases; nucleotides not matched to a gene: 7. The CDR3 has 15 residues. The CDR3 reads CASSSTSGLAYEQYF. DNA for the CDR3: TGTGCCAGCAGCTCAACTAGCGGTCTGGCCTACGAGCAGTACTTC. Combining the CDR3 with reference TRBV11-2 and TRBJ2-7 gives the whole variable domain EAGVAQSPRYKIIEKRQSVAFWCNPISGHATLYWYQQILGQGPKLLIQFQNNGVVDDSQLPKDRFSAERLKGVDSTLKIQPAKLEDSAVYLCASSSTSGLAYEQYFGPGTRLTVT.

The chain combines TRBV7-9 with TRBJ2-3; the D gene is possibly TRBD1 (7 bases). The germline V gene has CDR1 SEHNR and CDR2 FQNEAQ (reference sequence). CDR3 size: 14 residues. V dropped 5 bases and J dropped 4 bases, with 13 bases sitting between them. The CDR3 coding sequence is TGTGCCAGCAGCAACCAGGGGGGAGCAGATACGCAGTATTTT. The encoded protein is CASSNQGGADTQYF. The variable domain in full, completed from reference TRBV7-9 and TRBJ2-3, reads DTGVSQNPRHKITKRGQNVTFRCDPISEHNRLYWYRQTLGQGPEFLTYFQNEAQLEKSRLLSDRFSAERPKGSFSTLEIQRTEQGDSAMYLCASSNQGGADTQYFGPGTRLTVL.

The genes are TRBV7-2 and TRBJ2-7; D unclear. Germline assignment: CDR1 SGHTA and CDR2 FQGNSA. This CDR3 contains 13 residues. The V end was cut by 1 base, the J end by 0 bases, with 4 bases between. The DNA of the CDR3 is TGTGCCAGCAGCTTAGAATCCTCCTACGAGCAGTACTTC. This translates into CASSLESSYEQYF.

J is TRBJ2-2 and V is TRBV5-6; 9 bases fit TRBD2. V lost 2 bases and J lost 2; bases outside the gene matches: 4. Germline values: CDR1 SGHDT, CDR2 YYEEEE. The CDR3 has 16 residues. The CDR3 DNA reads TGTGCCAGCAGCTTAGGTCTAGCGGGAAACACCGGGGAGCTGTTTTTT. Protein sequence: CASSLGLAGNTGELFF.

The genes are TRBV18 and TRBJ2-7; D not certain. The CDR3 totals 12 residues. V lost 6 bases, J lost 5 bases, and 11 bases lay in between. Looked up from germline, CDR1 is KGHSH and CDR2 is LQKENI. The CDR3 DNA sequence: TGTGCCAGCTCGCCCCGGTCGGACGAGCAGTACTTC. This sequence encodes CASSPRSDEQYF.

The chain carries TRBV9 and TRBJ2-3, with D possibly matching TRBD1 (6 bases). The CDR3 runs 13 residues. CDR1 is SGDLS and CDR2 is YYNGEE in the germline V gene. V was pared by 6 bases and J by 1 base, with 9 bases between. As DNA, the CDR3 is TGTGCCAGCACCAGGGGAGGCACAGATACGCAGTATTTT. It encodes CASTRGGTDTQYF.

This clone was seen more than once but under ten times. The chain is built from TRBV6-1 and TRBJ2-4; 9 bases are a match to TRBD2. The germline V gene has CDR1 MNHNS and CDR2 SASEGT. This CDR3 region has 15 residues. V trimming: 5 bases; J trimming: 0 bases; junction bases outside the gene matches: 2. The CDR3 region is CASSLAGLAKNIQYF. The CDR3, as DNA: TGTGCCAGCAGTCTAGCGGGGTTAGCCAAAAACATTCAGTACTTC.